The 12 T cell receptor beta chains reported below all come from one sample, sequenced in a study of T-cell memory formation after mild COVID-19. TCRdb itself ran the 5' RACE reads through MiXCR, one entry per CDR3 protein. The table lists roughly 120,000 distinct CDR3 sequences, approximately 22% of them singletons. Sequencing was performed on PBMCs or a T cell subset sorted from them (not recorded which). These TCRs come from a man aged 18 to 29 who had mild COVID-19 (a few samples of this study predate the infection). Cell type and time point are not known.

A few counts support this clonotype. The chain recombines TRBV4-1 with TRBJ2-7; a possible D gene is TRBD1 (6 bases). Looked up from germline, CDR1 is MGHRA and CDR2 is YSYEKL. The CDR3 runs to 15 residues. V was trimmed by 1 base and J by 1 base, leaving 11 bases between them. In DNA form, the CDR3 reads TGCGCCAGCAGCCAAGCGCTAGGGGGTTCCTACGAGCAGTACGTC. Translating gives CASSQALGGSYEQYV.

This clonotype occurred a few times. V usage is TRBV29-1 and J usage is TRBJ2-2; D call uncertain. This CDR3 contains 13 residues. Germline V CDR1 and CDR2: SQVTM, ANQGSEA. V was pared by 4 bases and J by 1 base, with 7 bases between. As DNA, the CDR3 is TGCAGCGTTGCAGCCTTGAACACCGGGGAGCTGTTTTTT. This gives the protein CSVAALNTGELFF.

The chain combines TRBV13 with TRBJ2-1, with D maybe TRBD1 (5 bases). This CDR3 has 14 residues. Trimming removed 1 base at V and 2 bases at J, with 6 bases between. The germline V gene encodes CDR1 PRHDT and CDR2 FYEKMQ (reference sequence). As DNA, the CDR3 is TGTGCCAGCAGCTTAGTGGGGCCCTACAATGAGCAGTTCTTC. It yields the protein CASSLVGPYNEQFF. The full variable domain, in which reference TRBV13 and TRBJ2-1 provide the parts outside the CDR3, is AAGVIQSPRHLIKEKRETATLKCYPIPRHDTVYWYQQGPGQDPQFLISFYEKMQSDKGSIPDRFSAQQFSDYHSELNMSSLELGDSALYFCASSLVGPYNEQFFGPGTRLTVL.

V is TRBV7-9 and J is TRBJ2-1; D call uncertain. V lost 1 base to trimming and J lost 7 bases, with 8 bases between them. Germline assignment: CDR1 SEHNR and CDR2 FQNEAQ (reference sequence). The CDR3 covers 13 residues. CDR3 region: CASSLEAWNEQFF. As DNA, the CDR3 is TGTGCCAGCAGCTTAGAAGCGTGGAATGAGCAGTTCTTC. The variable domain in full, completed from reference TRBV7-9 and TRBJ2-1, reads DTGVSQNPRHKITKRGQNVTFRCDPISEHNRLYWYRQTLGQGPEFLTYFQNEAQLEKSRLLSDRFSAERPKGSFSTLEIQRTEQGDSAMYLCASSLEAWNEQFFGPGTRLTVL.

The chain links TRBV5-1 to TRBJ2-3; D might be TRBD1 (6 bases). V gave up 4 bases and J gave up 5 bases, with 20 bases separating them. The CDR3 runs to 16 residues. Looked up from germline, CDR1 is SGHRS and CDR2 is YFSETQ. The CDR3 protein is CASSPRQGSPGDTQYF. As DNA, the CDR3 is TGCGCCAGCAGCCCCCGCCAGGGGTCTCCGGGAGATACGCAGTATTTT.

This sequence joins TRBV24-1 and TRBJ1-5, with 9 bases aligning to TRBD1. CDR3 size: 14 residues. Germline V gene lookup returns CDR1 KGHDR and CDR2 SFDVKD. With 8 bases clipped from V and 7 bases from J, the junction kept 8 bases outside the gene matches. In DNA form, the CDR3 reads TGTGCCACCACCTTGGAGGGGACAGGGCAGCCCCAGCATTTT. Translation: CATTLEGTGQPQHF.

This clonotype was detected only a few times. This chain joins TRBV28 and TRBJ2-3; possible D gene TRBD1, 6 bases. This CDR3 comprises 13 residues. Per germline, CDR1 MDHEN and CDR2 SYDVKM. The V gene lost 2 bases and the J gene lost 7 bases, with 10 bases spanning the gap. The CDR3 spells CASSLLQGNTQYF. The CDR3 DNA reads TGTGCCAGCAGTTTACTCCAGGGGAATACGCAGTATTTT.

Only one count was recorded for this clonotype. J is TRBJ2-5 and V is TRBV12-3 or TRBV12-4; 9 bases map to TRBD1. The CDR3 runs to 13 residues. The trim removed 7 bases at V and 2 bases at J, leaving 2 bases unmatched. CDR3 sequence (DNA): TGTGCCAGCACTGACAGGGGGCAAGAGACCCAGTACTTC. Translating it yields CASTDRGQETQYF.

J is TRBJ2-1 and V is TRBV20-1; D unclear. Germline V gene data show CDR1 as DFQATT and CDR2 as SNEGSKA (reference sequence). The CDR3 is 16 residues long. Trimming stripped 0 bases from V and 0 bases from J, with 12 bases between. CDR3: CSARDRRSSSYNEQFF. CDR3 coding DNA: TGCAGTGCTAGAGATCGGCGCTCAAGCTCCTACAATGAGCAGTTCTTC.

The CDR3: CASSLVQPKETQYF. The CDR3, as DNA: TGCGCCAGCAGCTTGGTACAGCCTAAAGAGACCCAGTACTTC. The J gene is TRBJ2-5, the V gene TRBV5-1; no firm D call. V was shortened by 0 bases and J by 3 bases, with 9 bases between the two germline ends. The length of the CDR3 is 14 residues. CDR1 is SGHRS and CDR2 is YFSETQ in the germline V gene.

V and J are TRBV4-2 and TRBJ2-3; TRBD2 might be the D (5 bases). The V end lost 0 bases, the J end lost 1 base, and 11 bases lay between the germline ends. This CDR3 region has 16 residues. Germline V gene sequence: CDR1 LGHNA, CDR2 YNFKEQ. The CDR3 loop reads CASSQDRGSRTDTQYF. The CDR3 nucleotides read TGTGCCAGCAGCCAAGATCGGGGTTCCCGCACAGATACGCAGTATTTT.

For the CDR3, the DNA is TGTGCCACCCTTCGGGCCTACGAGCAGTACGTC. Translated, it gives CATLRAYEQYV. The rearrangement uses TRBV6-1 and TRBJ2-7; D gene uncertain. CDR3 size: 11 residues. Germline values: CDR1 MNHNS, CDR2 SASEGT. The V gene lost 10 bases and the J gene lost 2 bases, with 9 bases spanning the gap.